This TCR beta chain was identified during a study of T cell responses to AZD1222 COVID-19 vaccine. Points from the study as a whole: The donor cohort was predominantly white British with a female majority, and clonal diversity may have been underestimated. It was only after the peak T cell response that any repertoires were sampled. Recipients of two AZD1222 doses showed rising Spike-specific TCR breadth and depth.

Assay used: immunoSEQ multiplex PCR; TCRdb lists only in-frame clones, some missing. The sample shows approximately 180,000 clones, around 89% of them seen only once. About this clone itself: Its antigen is unknown.

Germline lookup yields CDR1 SGHRS and CDR2 YFSETQ. The CDR3 is made up of 16 amino acids. The germline V and J ends were trimmed by 0 bases and 4 bases, with 16 bases remaining between them. This clonotype was sampled from an adult who received the MenACWY meningococcal vaccine as a control. The specimen was peripheral blood, collected 28 days after the second dose of the MenACWY control vaccine. V is TRBV5-1 and J is TRBJ1-2; D gene unclear. CDR3: CASSLDSLVRVYGYTF. In nucleotides, the CDR3 is TGCGCCAGCAGCTTGGATTCGCTGGTTAGGGTCTATGGCTACACCTTC.